This entry concerns a single TCR beta chain. This clone was recorded only once. Its antigen is not yet known. No base qualities exist here, and no much larger clone lies one base off it. The data were obtained in a study of vaccination effects on CD4 cells after COVID-19 (dated by TCRdb to the early 2020s). For the wider study: Participants received two doses of either the BNT162b2 or the mRNA-1273 mRNA SARS-CoV-2 vaccine. The study compared SARS-CoV-2 spike-specific CD4+ TCR repertoires before and after mRNA vaccination in COVID-19 convalescent patients and infection-naive vaccine recipients. The full study included 10 COVID-19 convalescent patients and several SARS-CoV-2-naive healthy vaccine recipients. In the study, cultures from other donors were sequenced using the Oncomine TCR Beta short-read assay on an Illumina iSeq 100.

The method was the immunoSEQ multiplex PCR assay. DNA from the CD4+ T cells that had been cultured and isolated underwent TCR beta CDR3 sequencing. Processing in the source paper ran as follows. Non-productive TCR sequences were discarded, and reads were trimmed to the CDR3 region, with only CDR3s of 7 or more amino acids retained. The MANAFEST web app was used to identify antigen-specific clonotypes by comparing expansion in peptide wells with expansion in reference cultures. To be called positive, a clone needed expansion at FDR<0.05 compared with the reference and with all other wells, an odds ratio greater than 5, and a frequency greater than 0.1% in two replicate wells. A clonotype was defined as cross-reactive if the clonotype was significantly expanded both in SARS-CoV-2 spike wells and in at least one common cold coronavirus spike condition. Levenshtein distance calculated with the stringdist R package was used to assess CDR3 similarity, and unrooted trees were constructed with ape in R 3.6.1. Drawn from immuneACCESS, this table holds only the in-frame rearrangements with V and J called that TCRdb kept. Clones are partly lost; checked studies trace under half to an unresolved V gene and leave the rest unexplained. V and J calls and clone size are given by that table; D and trimming were obtained from the DNA. The sample data list 52,000 or so clones, and roughly two thirds of these were observed just once. The ten largest clones represent 15% to 20% of the sample.

Study-level results and caveats: Both infection-induced and vaccine-induced clones contracted markedly at late post-vaccination timepoints, which is consistent with waning T cell responses. Among healthy vaccine recipients, nearly all vaccine-induced clones were SARS-CoV-2 mono-reactive, and only 1 of 255 was cross-reactive with common cold coronaviruses. Limitations of the study were the small number of convalescent patients and the absence of early post-infection timepoints.

Including the terminal cysteine and phenylalanine, the CDR3 comprises 17 residues. Of the read, only the CDR3 DNA is kept; its 51 bases are in frame from base 1. Taken from the germline V gene, the CDR1 and CDR2 loops are MGHRA and YSYEKL. V drops 4 bases and J drops 1 base, leaving 17 bases in between. The ViraFEST assay stimulated PBMC with viral peptide pools and then used TCR sequencing to identify antigen-specific CD4+ T cell clonotypes by expansion. After roughly 11 days of culture, CD4+ T cells were isolated with the EasySep CD4+ T cell isolation kit. None of the healthy vaccine recipients had a prior SARS-CoV-2 infection, which was confirmed by nucleocapsid antibody tests that came back negative both before and after vaccination. About 2.1 million PBMC per well were cultured with about 9.6 ug/ml peptides in IMDM containing 5% human AB serum, around 9.7 IU/ml IL-2 and gentamicin. Half of the culture medium was replaced with fresh IL-2-containing medium on days 3 and 7. Each peptide stimulation condition was cultured in triplicate wells unless otherwise noted. PBMC were separated from whole blood using Ficoll-Paque Plus gradient centrifugation and were then either cryopreserved at -140C or used fresh. The overlapping peptide pools covered the spike proteins of SARS-CoV-2 and of the common cold coronaviruses HCoV-NL63, HCoV-OC43 and HCoV-229E. Genomic DNA was extracted from cultured CD4+ T cells with the QIAamp micro DNA kit.

The TCR was taken from a human donor who received a COVID-19 vaccine. The chain uses TRBV4-1 and TRBJ1-5; possibly the D gene is TRBD1, per 6 matching bases. The sample here was CD4+ T cells from PBMCs cultured with SARS-CoV-2 spike peptides, taken before COVID-19 vaccination. The intended sense of this specimen's cell subset or site label: SARS-CoV-2 spike overlapping peptide pool stimulation. The CDR3 protein sequence reads: CASSPLVGTLSNQPQHF. Read as DNA, the sequence is TGCGCCAGCAGCCCTCTCGTTGGGACACTGAGCAATCAGCCCCAGCATTTT.